This TCR beta chain came from a study of cytomegalovirus exposure and HLA in healthy donors. Whole-study findings and limits: Reportedly, cytomegalovirus status was diagnosed with high sensitivity and specificity. Investigators reported under 200 TCR beta chains as tied to cytomegalovirus.

The data were produced by immunoSEQ multiplex PCR, yet TCRdb's version contains in-frame clones alone and is incomplete. The sample has about 130,000 clones; about 96% are singletons. A single count supports this clone. Its antigen is unidentified. The donors were part of the validation cohort, which consisted of roughly 110 subjects and was separate from the first cohort of about 670 subjects. This CDR3 comprises 14 residues. In germline, CDR1 is SQVTM, CDR2 ANQGSEA. Trimming took 5 bases from V and 3 from J; bases not matched to a gene: 6. This chain joins TRBV29-1 and TRBJ2-3, with 9 bases aligning to TRBD2. The sequencing input was PBMCs. The sequence derives from a man between 18 and 35 years old in good health and CMV-seronegative. DNA of the CDR3: TGCAGCGTTCCGCGGGAGGGGTGGACAGATACGCAGTATTTT. This translates into CSVPREGWTDTQYF.